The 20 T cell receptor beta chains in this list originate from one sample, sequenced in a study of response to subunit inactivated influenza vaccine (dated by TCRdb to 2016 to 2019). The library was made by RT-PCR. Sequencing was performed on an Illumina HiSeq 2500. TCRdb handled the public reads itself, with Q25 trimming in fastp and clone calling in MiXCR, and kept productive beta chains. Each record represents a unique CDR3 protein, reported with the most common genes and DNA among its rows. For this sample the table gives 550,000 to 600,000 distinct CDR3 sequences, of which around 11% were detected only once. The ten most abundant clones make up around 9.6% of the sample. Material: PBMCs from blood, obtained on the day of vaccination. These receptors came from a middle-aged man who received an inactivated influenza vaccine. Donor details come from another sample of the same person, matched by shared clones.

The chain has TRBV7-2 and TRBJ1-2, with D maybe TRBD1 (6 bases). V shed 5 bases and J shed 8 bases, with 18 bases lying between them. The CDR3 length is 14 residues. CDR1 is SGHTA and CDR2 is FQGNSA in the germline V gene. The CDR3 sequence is CASSPQPRGKGYTF. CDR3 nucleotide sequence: TGTGCCAGCAGCCCCCAGCCCAGGGGCAAGGGCTACACCTTC.

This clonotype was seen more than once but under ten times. CDR3 amino acids: CASSSDRYTDTQYF. The CDR3 coding sequence is TGTGCCAGCAGCTCGGACAGATACACAGATACGCAGTATTTT. The chain carries TRBV7-2 and TRBJ2-3, with a tentative D call TRBD1 (6 bases). This CDR3 spans 14 amino acids. The ends were cut back, 4 bases at V and 2 bases at J, with 10 bases in the middle. The V gene's germline CDR1 is SGHTA and CDR2 FQGNSA. Filled out from reference TRBV7-2 and TRBJ2-3, the complete variable domain reads GAGVSQSPSNKVTEKGKDVELRCDPISGHTALYWYRQSLGQGLEFLIYFQGNSAPDKSGLPSDRFSAERTGGSVSTLTIQRTQQEDSAVYLCASSSDRYTDTQYFGPGTRLTVL.

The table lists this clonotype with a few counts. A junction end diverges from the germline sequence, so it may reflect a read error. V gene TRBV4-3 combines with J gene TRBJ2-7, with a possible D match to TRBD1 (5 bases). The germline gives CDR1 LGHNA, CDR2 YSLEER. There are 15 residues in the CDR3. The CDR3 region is CASSQDWPRAADSNF. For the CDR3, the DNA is TGCGCCAGCAGCCAAGATTGGCCTCGGGCAGCCGACAGTAACTTC.

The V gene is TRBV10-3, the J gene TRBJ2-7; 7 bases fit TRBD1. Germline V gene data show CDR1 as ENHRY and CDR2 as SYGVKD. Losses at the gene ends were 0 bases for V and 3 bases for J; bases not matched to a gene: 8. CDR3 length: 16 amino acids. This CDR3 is CAISESKQGMGYEQYF. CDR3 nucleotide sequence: TGTGCCATCAGTGAGTCGAAACAGGGGATGGGCTACGAGCAGTACTTC.

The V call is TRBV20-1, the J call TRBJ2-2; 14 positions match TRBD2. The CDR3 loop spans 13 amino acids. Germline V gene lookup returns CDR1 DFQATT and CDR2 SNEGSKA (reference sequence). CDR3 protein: CSPGLAGVGELFF. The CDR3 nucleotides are TGCAGCCCGGGACTAGCGGGAGTGGGGGAGCTGTTTTTT.

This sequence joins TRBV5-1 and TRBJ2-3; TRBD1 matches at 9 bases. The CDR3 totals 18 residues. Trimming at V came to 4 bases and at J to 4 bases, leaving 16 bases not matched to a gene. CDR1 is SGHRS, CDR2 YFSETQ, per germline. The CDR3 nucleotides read TGCGCCAGCAGCCGAGCTCTTTCCGGGACAGGGTCCCCAGATACGCAGTATTTT. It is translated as CASSRALSGTGSPDTQYF.

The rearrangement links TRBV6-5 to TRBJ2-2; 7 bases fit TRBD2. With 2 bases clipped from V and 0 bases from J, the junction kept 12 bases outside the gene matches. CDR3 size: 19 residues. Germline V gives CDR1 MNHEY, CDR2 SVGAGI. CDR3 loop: CASSYGGGSGVSNTGELFF. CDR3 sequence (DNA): TGTGCCAGCAGTTACGGCGGGGGATCAGGCGTATCGAACACCGGGGAGCTGTTTTTT.

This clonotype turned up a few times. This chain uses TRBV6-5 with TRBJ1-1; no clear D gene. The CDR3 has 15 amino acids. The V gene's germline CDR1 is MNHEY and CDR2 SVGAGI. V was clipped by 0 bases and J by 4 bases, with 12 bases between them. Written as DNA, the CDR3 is TGTGCCAGCAGTTACTCGAAAGGAGGGAGCACTGAAGCTTTCTTT. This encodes CASSYSKGGSTEAFF.

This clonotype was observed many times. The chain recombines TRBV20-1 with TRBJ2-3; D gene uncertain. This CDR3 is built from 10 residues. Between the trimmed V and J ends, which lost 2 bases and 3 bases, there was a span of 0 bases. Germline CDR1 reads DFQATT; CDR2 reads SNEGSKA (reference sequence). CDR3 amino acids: CSARTDTQYF. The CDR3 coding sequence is TGCAGTGCTAGAACAGATACGCAGTATTTT.

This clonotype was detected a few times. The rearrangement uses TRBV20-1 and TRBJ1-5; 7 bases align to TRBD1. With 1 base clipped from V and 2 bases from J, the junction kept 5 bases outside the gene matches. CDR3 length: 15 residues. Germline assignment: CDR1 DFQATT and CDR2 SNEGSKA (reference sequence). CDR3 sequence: CSARGDSEGNQPQHF. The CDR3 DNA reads TGCAGTGCTAGAGGGGACAGTGAGGGCAATCAGCCCCAGCATTTT.

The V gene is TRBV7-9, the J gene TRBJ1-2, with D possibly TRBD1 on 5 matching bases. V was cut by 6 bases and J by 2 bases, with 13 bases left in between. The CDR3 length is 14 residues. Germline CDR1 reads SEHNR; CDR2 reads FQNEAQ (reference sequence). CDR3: CASSFRVGNYGYTF. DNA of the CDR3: TGTGCCAGCAGTTTCAGGGTTGGAAACTATGGCTACACCTTC.

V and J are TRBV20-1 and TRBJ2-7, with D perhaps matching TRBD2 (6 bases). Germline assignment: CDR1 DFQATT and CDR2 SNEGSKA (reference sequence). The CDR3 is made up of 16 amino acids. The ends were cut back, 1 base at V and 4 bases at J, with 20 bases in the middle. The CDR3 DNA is TGCAGTGCTAGAGGAAGGGTCTGGGCGGGGTCATACGAGCAGTACTTC. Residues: CSARGRVWAGSYEQYF.

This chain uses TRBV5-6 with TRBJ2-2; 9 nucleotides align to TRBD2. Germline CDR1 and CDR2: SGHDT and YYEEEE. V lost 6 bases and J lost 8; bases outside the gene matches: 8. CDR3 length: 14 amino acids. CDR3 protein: CASKKRGAPGELFF. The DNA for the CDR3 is TGTGCCAGCAAAAAGCGGGGGGCTCCGGGGGAGCTGTTTTTT.

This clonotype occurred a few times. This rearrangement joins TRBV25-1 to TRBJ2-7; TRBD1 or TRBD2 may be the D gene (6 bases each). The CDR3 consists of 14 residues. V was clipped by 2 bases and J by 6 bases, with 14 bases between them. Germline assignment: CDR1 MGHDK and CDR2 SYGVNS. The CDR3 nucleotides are TGTGCCAGCAGTGAAGTAGGAGGGGGTGGCGAGCAGTACTTC. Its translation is CASSEVGGGGEQYF.

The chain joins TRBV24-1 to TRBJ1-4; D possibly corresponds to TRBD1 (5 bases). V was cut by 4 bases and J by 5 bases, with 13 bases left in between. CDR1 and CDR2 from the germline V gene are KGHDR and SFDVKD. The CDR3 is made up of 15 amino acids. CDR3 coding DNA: TGTGCCACCAGTGACTCGACAGCGATGAATGAAAAACTGTTTTTT. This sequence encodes CATSDSTAMNEKLFF.

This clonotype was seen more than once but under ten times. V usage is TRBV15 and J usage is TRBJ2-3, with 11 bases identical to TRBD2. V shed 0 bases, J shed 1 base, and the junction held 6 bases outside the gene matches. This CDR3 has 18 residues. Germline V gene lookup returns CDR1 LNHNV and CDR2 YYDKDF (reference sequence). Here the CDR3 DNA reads TGTGCCACCAGCAGAGATAGGACTAGCGGGTCTCGCACAGATACGCAGTATTTT. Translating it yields CATSRDRTSGSRTDTQYF.

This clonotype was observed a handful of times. The CDR3 sequence: CATSDLGLYTGELFF. DNA of the CDR3: TGTGCCACCAGTGATTTGGGGCTCTACACCGGGGAGCTGTTTTTT. The chain links TRBV24-1 to TRBJ2-2; no clear D gene. Germline V gene data show CDR1 as KGHDR and CDR2 as SFDVKD. Trimming removed 0 bases from V and 3 bases from J, with 7 bases in between. This CDR3 region has 15 residues.

The CDR3 DNA is TGTGCCAGCAGCCCCGTGTCCGGGGCCAATGAGCAGTTCTTC. Amino acids: CASSPVSGANEQFF. V is TRBV5-6 and J is TRBJ2-1; D may match TRBD1 or TRBD2 (5 bases each). Germline CDR1 SGHDT, CDR2 YYEEEE. V lost 4 bases, J lost 6 bases, and 14 bases lay in between. This CDR3 is built from 14 residues. Variable domain in full (rest from reference TRBV5-6 and TRBJ2-1): DAGVTQSPTHLIKTRGQQVTLRCSPKSGHDTVSWYQQALGQGPQFIFQYYEEEERQRGNFPDRFSGHQFPNYSSELNVNALLLGDSALYLCASSPVSGANEQFFGPGTRLTVL.

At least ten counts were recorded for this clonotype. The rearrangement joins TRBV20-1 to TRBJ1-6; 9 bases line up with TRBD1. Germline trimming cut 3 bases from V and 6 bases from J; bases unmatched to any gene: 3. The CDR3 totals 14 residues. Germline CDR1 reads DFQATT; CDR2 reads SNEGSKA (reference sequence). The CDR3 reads CSASQTGGNSPLHF. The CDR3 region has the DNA TGCAGTGCTAGCCAGACAGGGGGTAATTCACCCCTCCACTTT.

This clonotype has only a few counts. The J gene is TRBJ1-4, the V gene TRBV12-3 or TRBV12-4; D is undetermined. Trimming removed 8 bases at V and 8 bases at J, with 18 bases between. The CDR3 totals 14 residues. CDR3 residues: CASVFSGAGEKLFF. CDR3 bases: TGTGCCAGCGTATTTTCGGGAGCGGGGGAAAAACTGTTTTTT.